This TCR beta chain was profiled in a study of blood T cell repertoires in COVID-19. Study information: Acute and convalescent COVID-19 samples came from the United States, Italy and Spain.

This clone was detected once. CDR1 is KGHSH, CDR2 LQKENI, per germline. J was trimmed by 3 bases and V by 2 bases; bases with no gene match: 5. The CDR3 is 15 amino acids. In the original processing: Scientists estimated how many nucleated cells there were by amplifying reference gene primers. Assay: immunoSEQ multiplex PCR; the TCRdb copy retains only in-frame clones and omits some. That table supplies the V and J calls and clone size; D and trimming were determined from the DNA. The table shows 110,000 or so clones, with roughly 89% occurring only once. The sequencing sample was made of peripheral blood. This clonotype originated in a human donor with acute or convalescent COVID-19. The donor label of this sample is uncertain. J is TRBJ2-7 and V is TRBV18; TRBD2 agrees at 9 bases. CDR3 sequence reads: CASSPIAGAIYEQYF. The CDR3 DNA follows: TGTGCCAGCTCACCAATAGCGGGGGCGATCTACGAGCAGTACTTC.